Presented here are 30 T cell receptor beta chains from one specimen sequenced in a study of blood T cells in healthy people across ages. Combining a sample-barcoded 5' primer with a J-beta primer mix, a second PCR ran for about 7 to 11 cycles. TCRdb processed the 5' RACE reads anew with MiXCR; each CDR3 protein has one entry. The sample lists fewer than 600,000 distinct CDR3 sequences, about a quarter occurring once. These same data were also listed under a study on T cells of mothers and their children.

The sample taken for sequencing was blood. The receptors here all came from a boy aged 2 to 10 in good health.

In its sample, this clonotype was seen a few times. The chain carries TRBV25-1 and TRBJ2-2; 12 bases are shared with TRBD1. Germline values: CDR1 MGHDK, CDR2 SYGVNS. This CDR3 has 13 amino acids. The V gene end was trimmed by 8 bases and the J gene end by 6 bases; junction bases not matched to a gene: 1. The CDR3 protein is CASGDRGPGELFF. CDR3 nucleotides: TGTGCCAGCGGGGACAGGGGGCCCGGGGAGCTGTTTTTT.

This clonotype has just a few counts. The chain couples TRBV19 to TRBJ1-2; D may be TRBD1 (5 bases). Between the trimmed V and J ends, which lost 2 bases and 4 bases, there was a span of 5 bases. CDR1 and CDR2 from the germline V gene are LNHDA and SQIVND (reference sequence). The CDR3 totals 12 residues. The CDR3 sequence is CASSIQGYGYTF. The CDR3 DNA sequence: TGTGCCAGTAGTATACAGGGCTATGGCTACACCTTC.

The rearrangement uses TRBV28 and TRBJ1-2; D is perhaps TRBD1 (6 bases). Per the germline V gene, CDR1 is MDHEN and CDR2 is SYDVKM. The CDR3 has 15 amino acids. The V and J ends lost 7 bases and 1 base respectively, with 16 bases between them. DNA of the CDR3: TGTGCCAGCAACCAACAGGGTTGGCTTAACTATGGCTACACCTTC. Translating it yields CASNQQGWLNYGYTF.

V and J are TRBV7-3 and TRBJ1-1; D ambiguous. The CDR3 covers 16 residues. Per germline, CDR1 SGHTA and CDR2 FQGTGA. Trimming removed 5 bases at V and 3 bases at J, with 19 bases between. CDR3: CASSPERAGEDTEAFF. DNA of the CDR3: TGTGCCAGCAGCCCCGAACGGGCAGGTGAGGACACTGAAGCTTTCTTT.

In this sample, this clonotype turned up a few times. In DNA, the CDR3 is TGCGCCAGCAGCCAAGATAGTTTTAGCGGTTGGGCCCAAGAGACCCAGTACTTC. Residues: CASSQDSFSGWAQETQYF. This chain joins TRBV4-3 and TRBJ2-5; D may be TRBD2 (6 bases). The CDR3 has 18 amino acids. V lost 0 bases and J 1 base, leaving 18 bases between the germline ends. Germline lookup yields CDR1 LGHNA and CDR2 YSLEER.

The rearrangement uses TRBV29-1 and TRBJ2-7, with 9 nucleotides matching TRBD1. The J call is in doubt because the DNA end fits TRBJ2-1 better. CDR3 length equals 13 residues. Germline V gives CDR1 SQVTM, CDR2 ANQGSEA. Here the CDR3 DNA reads TGCAGCGCCGAGGACAGGGGAAAAAATGAGCAGTTCTTC. This encodes CSAEDRGKNEQFF.

V gene TRBV20-1 combines with J gene TRBJ2-3; 8 nucleotides align to TRBD2. J gave up 8 bases and V 2 bases, and 12 bases lay outside the gene matches. Per germline, CDR1 DFQATT and CDR2 SNEGSKA (reference sequence). This CDR3 contains 15 residues. The CDR3 DNA is TGCAGTGCTAGATCCTACGAAGCGGGAGATGCTACGCAGTATTTT. It encodes CSARSYEAGDATQYF.

The rearrangement uses TRBV7-2 and TRBJ2-1, with 7 bases that match TRBD1. Germline values: CDR1 SGHTA, CDR2 FQGNSA. V was pared by 5 bases and J by 7 bases, with 8 bases of the junction left unmatched. This CDR3 is built from 14 residues. The CDR3 loop reads CASSEGWTGNEQFF. CDR3 bases: TGTGCCAGCAGCGAAGGATGGACAGGAAATGAGCAGTTCTTC.

The chain recombines TRBV3-1 with TRBJ2-6; a weak D match, TRBD1 (5 bases). V dropped 1 base and J dropped 0 bases, with 10 bases sitting between them. CDR3 length: 17 amino acids. Germline CDR1 LGHDT, CDR2 YNNKEL (reference sequence). CDR3 residues: CASSQGGSSSGANVLTF. CDR3 in DNA: TGTGCCAGCAGCCAAGGGGGCAGCAGCTCTGGGGCCAACGTCCTGACTTTC.

This chain joins TRBV29-1 and TRBJ2-5, with D perhaps being TRBD1 or TRBD2 (5 bases each). This CDR3 contains 15 residues. Per germline, CDR1 SQVTM and CDR2 ANQGSEA. With 2 bases removed from V and 1 base from J, the gap between germline ends came to 14 bases. The CDR3 DNA reads as TGCAGCGTTGAATCGCCGACGGGGACCCAAGAGACCCAGTACTTC. Translation gives CSVESPTGTQETQYF.

Concerning this clonotype itself: Germline and junction disagree at one end, which may indicate a read error. This chain joins TRBV7-3 and TRBJ2-3; TRBD2 aligns across 11 bases. This CDR3 has 15 residues. From germline, CDR1 is SGHTA and CDR2 FQGTGA. The CDR3 region is CTSSLNSGGVDTQYF. The CDR3 coding sequence is TGTACCAGCAGCTTAAATAGCGGGGGGGTGGATACGCAGTATTTT.

This rearrangement joins TRBV20-1 to TRBJ2-3; D is unclear. The V gene lost 2 bases and the J gene lost 0 bases, with 18 bases spanning the gap. The CDR3 covers 17 residues. CDR1 is DFQATT, CDR2 SNEGSKA, per germline (reference sequence). Here the CDR3 reads CSARSLRKVISTDTQYF. The CDR3 DNA follows: TGCAGTGCTAGAAGCCTCCGAAAAGTGATTAGCACAGATACGCAGTATTTT.

In its sample, this clonotype was seen a few times. The rearrangement links TRBV2 to TRBJ2-3, with 9 bases identical to TRBD2. This CDR3 is 15 amino acids long. CDR1 is SNHLY, CDR2 FYNNEI, per germline. Trimming removed 6 bases from V and 4 bases from J; junction bases left unmatched: 8. CDR3 DNA sequence: TGTGCCAGCAGGCCTAGCGGGGTCGGGTCAGATACGCAGTATTTT. Translation gives CASRPSGVGSDTQYF. The complete variable domain, with remaining parts taken from reference TRBV2 and TRBJ2-3, reads EPEVTQTPSHQVTQMGQEVILRCVPISNHLYFYWYRQILGQKVEFLVSFYNNEISEKSEIFDDQFSVERPDGSNFTLKIRSTKLEDSAMYFCASRPSGVGSDTQYFGPGTRLTVL.

In this sample, this clonotype turned up a few times. The V and J genes are TRBV14 and TRBJ2-1; no reliable D call. CDR3 length: 15 amino acids. Deletions cut 5 bases from V and 0 bases from J, with 11 bases between. CDR1 is SGHDN and CDR2 is FVKESK in the germline V gene. CDR3 sequence: CASSDAASSYNEQFF. CDR3 nucleotides: TGTGCCAGCAGCGATGCCGCCAGCTCCTACAATGAGCAGTTCTTC.

The chain links TRBV29-1 to TRBJ2-2; no firm D call. Trimming took off 4 bases at V and 0 bases at J, with 3 bases between the two ends. The germline V gene encodes CDR1 SQVTM and CDR2 ANQGSEA. The CDR3 consists of 12 residues. CDR3 in DNA: TGCAGCGTTGCGGCGAACACCGGGGAGCTGTTTTTT. Translated: CSVAANTGELFF.

This clonotype appeared once. CDR3 amino acids: CASSSGGGGANVLTF. CDR3 nucleotide sequence: TGTGCCAGCTCCTCAGGGGGAGGTGGGGCCAACGTCCTGACTTTC. The gene calls are TRBV2 and TRBJ2-6, with D possibly being TRBD1 (7 bases). The CDR3 spans 15 residues. Trimming removed 8 bases from V and 3 bases from J, with 14 bases in between. From germline, CDR1 is SNHLY and CDR2 FYNNEI.

This clonotype appeared a few times. This chain joins TRBV3-1 and TRBJ1-1; no clear D gene. The CDR3 totals 17 residues. Germline V CDR1 and CDR2: LGHDT, YNNKEL (reference sequence). V was cut by 4 bases and J by 3 bases, with 21 bases left in between. Written as DNA, the CDR3 is TGTGCCAGCAGCCCCCTGGGAGCCCGGGTTTTTGACACTGAAGCTTTCTTT. Encoded protein: CASSPLGARVFDTEAFF.

The genes are TRBV4-3 and TRBJ2-4; maybe TRBD2 (6 bases). The V gene's germline CDR1 is LGHNA and CDR2 YSLEER. The V end was cut by 1 base, the J end by 7 bases, with 11 bases between. CDR3 length equals 14 residues. The CDR3 coding sequence is TGCGCCAGCAGCCAAGGAACGGGAGTTAACATTCAGTACTTC. It yields the protein CASSQGTGVNIQYF.

This clonotype was observed a handful of times. The rearrangement links TRBV12-3 or TRBV12-4 to TRBJ1-3, with D hard to call. Trimming removed 5 bases at V and 14 bases at J, with 10 bases between. The CDR3 covers 10 residues. The CDR3: CASSGPWVYF. The CDR3 DNA follows: TGTGCCAGCAGTGGACCGTGGGTATATTTT.

The chain has TRBV20-1 and TRBJ2-2, with a tentative D call TRBD1 (6 bases). Germline values: CDR1 DFQATT, CDR2 SNEGSKA (reference sequence). The germline V and J ends were trimmed by 2 bases and 2 bases, with 12 bases remaining between them. There are 15 residues in the CDR3. The CDR3 region is CSARSGTFNTGELFF. CDR3 DNA sequence: TGCAGTGCTAGATCCGGGACATTTAACACCGGGGAGCTGTTTTTT.

This chain joins TRBV10-3 and TRBJ2-1; TRBD1 is a possible D gene (5 bases). In germline, CDR1 is ENHRY, CDR2 SYGVKD. Trimming stripped 3 bases from V and 1 base from J, with 7 bases between. The CDR3 covers 14 residues. DNA of the CDR3: TGTGCCATCAGTGACCAGGGTTCCTACAATGAGCAGTTCTTC. Protein sequence: CAISDQGSYNEQFF.

This chain joins TRBV10-3 and TRBJ2-7; 10 bases are shared with TRBD2. J gave up 4 bases and V 10 bases, and 13 bases lay outside the gene matches. Per germline, CDR1 ENHRY and CDR2 SYGVKD. This CDR3 is built from 15 residues. The CDR3 coding sequence is TGTGCCACGGGGCCTCTAGCGGGAGAATTTTACGAGCAGTACTTC. This codes for CATGPLAGEFYEQYF.

Note on this clonotype: One end of the junction fails to match germline, which may point to a read error. The chain has TRBV5-5 and TRBJ2-4, with D perhaps TRBD1 or TRBD2 (5 bases each). CDR3 length: 16 amino acids. Per germline, CDR1 SGHKS and CDR2 YYEKEE (reference sequence). CDR3 protein: CASSLAPQGAKHIQYF. DNA of the CDR3: TGTGCCAGCAGCTTGGCCCCCCAGGGAGCCAAACACATTCAGTACTTC.

This chain uses TRBV11-3 with TRBJ2-1; D perhaps matches TRBD1 (6 bases). Per the germline V gene, CDR1 is SGHNT and CDR2 is YENEEA. The CDR3 consists of 15 residues. V lost 6 bases, J lost 5 bases, and 17 bases lay in between. CDR3 DNA sequence: TGTGCCAGCAGTCCAGGGGATCAGACAGACAATGAGCAGTTCTTC. The encoded protein is CASSPGDQTDNEQFF.

This chain links TRBV13 with TRBJ2-5, with 8 bases fitting TRBD2. The J call is in doubt because the DNA end fits TRBJ2-1 better. The germline CDR1 and CDR2 sequences are PRHDT and FYEKMQ (reference sequence). The CDR3 loop spans 12 amino acids. The CDR3 loop is CASSGVYNEQFF. The CDR3 nucleotides are TGTGCCAGTAGCGGGGTATACAATGAGCAGTTCTTC.

In its sample, this clonotype was seen once. The genes are TRBV7-9 and TRBJ2-3; TRBD2 might be the D (5 bases). CDR1 and CDR2 from the germline V gene are SEHNR and FQNEAQ (reference sequence). The ends were cut back, 10 bases at V and 2 bases at J, with 16 bases in the middle. The CDR3 runs 14 residues. The DNA for the CDR3 is TGTGCCATTAACGAAGGACTTCCCACAGATACGCAGTATTTT. It codes for CAINEGLPTDTQYF. Supplemented by reference TRBV7-9 and TRBJ2-3, the full variable domain reads DTGVSQNPRHKITKRGQNVTFRCDPISEHNRLYWYRQTLGQGPEFLTYFQNEAQLEKSRLLSDRFSAERPKGSFSTLEIQRTEQGDSAMYLCAINEGLPTDTQYFGPGTRLTVL.

This clonotype occurred a few times. A read error is possible here, since a much larger clone lies one base away. The CDR3 coding sequence is TGTCCCAGCAGCCCACGGGTCCTAGCGGGGGTCCAAGAGACCCAGTACTTC. It specifies CPSSPRVLAGVQETQYF. The chain links TRBV7-9 to TRBJ2-5; 10 nucleotides line up with TRBD2. The V gene's germline CDR1 is SEHNR and CDR2 FQNEAQ (reference sequence). The CDR3 totals 17 residues.

CDR3 nucleotide sequence: TGTGCCAGCAGTCCGGGACGGAACTCTGGGGCCAACGTCCTGACTTTC. Amino acid sequence: CASSPGRNSGANVLTF. This chain connects TRBV2 to TRBJ2-6; the D call may be TRBD1 or TRBD2 (5 bases each). This CDR3 region has 16 residues. V was shortened by 5 bases and J by 0 bases, with 11 bases between the two germline ends. Germline-derived CDR1 and CDR2 are SNHLY and FYNNEI. The variable domain in full, completed from reference TRBV2 and TRBJ2-6, reads EPEVTQTPSHQVTQMGQEVILRCVPISNHLYFYWYRQILGQKVEFLVSFYNNEISEKSEIFDDQFSVERPDGSNFTLKIRSTKLEDSAMYFCASSPGRNSGANVLTFGAGSRLTVL.

Regarding this clonotype: An end of the junction differs from the germline gene, which may be a read error. This chain uses TRBV12-3 or TRBV12-4 with TRBJ2-1; TRBD1 agrees at 11 bases. This CDR3 has 16 amino acids. The CDR3 here is CASRTGGFKSYNEQFF. For the CDR3, the DNA is TGTGCCTCACGGACAGGGGGCTTTAAAAGTTACAATGAACAGTTCTTC.

This clonotype turned up a few times. The CDR3 DNA follows: TGCGCCAGCAGCCTGGGTTTTATGGGGGCGACCCAGTACTTC. Translating it yields CASSLGFMGATQYF. The rearrangement links TRBV5-1 to TRBJ2-5; weak D call: TRBD1 (6 bases). The V gene's germline CDR1 is SGHRS and CDR2 YFSETQ. The V and J ends lost 4 bases and 7 bases respectively, with 17 bases between them. CDR3 length: 14 residues.